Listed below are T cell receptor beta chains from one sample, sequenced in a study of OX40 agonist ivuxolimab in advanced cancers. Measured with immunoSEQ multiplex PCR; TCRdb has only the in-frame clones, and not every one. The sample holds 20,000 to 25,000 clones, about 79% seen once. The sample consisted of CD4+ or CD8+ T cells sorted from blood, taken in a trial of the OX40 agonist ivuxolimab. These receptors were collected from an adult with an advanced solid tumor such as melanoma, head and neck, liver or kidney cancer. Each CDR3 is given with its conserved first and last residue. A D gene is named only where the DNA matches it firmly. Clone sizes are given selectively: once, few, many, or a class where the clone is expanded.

cdr3_aa: CASSSPFQGAYNEQFF; cdr3_nt: TGTGCCAGCAGCTCCCCCTTCCAGGGAGCTTACAATGAGCAGTTCTTC; v_call: TRBV9; d_call: -; j_call: TRBJ2-1; clone_size: -
cdr3_aa: CASGLAGTGDYGYTF; cdr3_nt: TGTGCTAGTGGTTTGGCCGGGACAGGAGACTATGGCTACACCTTC; v_call: TRBV12-5; d_call: TRBD1; j_call: TRBJ1-2; clone_size: -
cdr3_aa: CASSPGGYEQYF; cdr3_nt: TGTGCCAGCAGCCCGGGTGGCTACGAGCAGTACTTC; v_call: TRBV4-2; d_call: -; j_call: TRBJ2-7; clone_size: hyperexpanded
cdr3_aa: CASSSGVAGVNEQYF; cdr3_nt: TGTGCCAGCAGTTCCGGGGTAGCGGGAGTGAACGAGCAGTACTTC; v_call: TRBV27; d_call: TRBD2; j_call: TRBJ2-7; clone_size: -
cdr3_aa: CAWSGGQGLGYTF; cdr3_nt: TGTGCCTGGAGTGGAGGACAGGGTTTGGGCTACACCTTC; v_call: TRBV30; d_call: TRBD1; j_call: TRBJ1-2; clone_size: -
cdr3_aa: CASSVDGSSYNEQFF; cdr3_nt: TGTGCCAGCAGTGTGGACGGCAGCTCCTACAATGAGCAGTTCTTC; v_call: TRBV6-4; d_call: -; j_call: TRBJ2-1; clone_size: -
cdr3_aa: CASSLTQGTHKQFF; cdr3_nt: TGTGCCAGCAGCTTAACGCAGGGAACACATAAGCAGTTCTTC; v_call: TRBV7-2; d_call: -; j_call: TRBJ2-1; clone_size: -
cdr3_aa: CASSPTSEETQYF; cdr3_nt: TGTGCCAGCAGCCCAACTAGCGAGGAGACCCAGTACTTC; v_call: TRBV6-4; d_call: TRBD2; j_call: TRBJ2-5; clone_size: -
cdr3_aa: CASSLAFGSSYNEQFF; cdr3_nt: TGTGCTAGCAGCTTAGCATTCGGGAGCTCCTACAATGAGCAGTTCTTC; v_call: TRBV7-7; d_call: -; j_call: TRBJ2-1; clone_size: -
cdr3_aa: CASRTANSPLHF; cdr3_nt: TGTGCCAGCCGGACAGCAAATTCACCCCTCCACTTT; v_call: TRBV27; d_call: -; j_call: TRBJ1-6; clone_size: -
cdr3_aa: CASSLAGVGNTEAFF; cdr3_nt: TGTGCCAGCAGTTTAGCAGGGGTGGGGAACACTGAAGCTTTCTTT; v_call: TRBV28; d_call: -; j_call: TRBJ1-1; clone_size: -
cdr3_aa: CASSEAPFWANYGYTF; cdr3_nt: TGTGCCAGCAGTGAGGCCCCCTTTTGGGCTAACTATGGCTACACCTTC; v_call: TRBV2; d_call: -; j_call: TRBJ1-2; clone_size: -
cdr3_aa: CASTPTGGWPQHF; cdr3_nt: TGTGCCAGCACCCCGACGGGAGGTTGGCCCCAGCATTTT; v_call: TRBV28; d_call: -; j_call: TRBJ1-5; clone_size: -
cdr3_aa: CASRPGPEPINEQFF; cdr3_nt: TGTGCCAGCAGGCCCGGGCCAGAACCCATCAATGAGCAGTTCTTC; v_call: TRBV6-1; d_call: -; j_call: TRBJ2-1; clone_size: -
cdr3_aa: CASSVGASGSFDEQFF; cdr3_nt: TGTGCCAGCAGCGTAGGGGCTAGCGGGAGCTTTGATGAGCAGTTCTTC; v_call: TRBV9; d_call: TRBD2; j_call: TRBJ2-1; clone_size: -
cdr3_aa: CASSIGLNSGNTIYF; cdr3_nt: TGTGCCAGTAGTATCGGACTGAACTCTGGAAACACCATATATTTT; v_call: TRBV19; d_call: -; j_call: TRBJ1-3; clone_size: -
cdr3_aa: CASSELHRGYRSGANVLTF; cdr3_nt: TGTGCCAGCAGTGAACTTCACAGGGGGTACCGCTCTGGGGCCAACGTCCTGACTTTC; v_call: TRBV6-1; d_call: TRBD1; j_call: TRBJ2-6; clone_size: -
cdr3_aa: CASSLYVGTEAFF; cdr3_nt: TGTGCCAGCAGTTTATACGTGGGCACTGAAGCTTTCTTT; v_call: TRBV27; d_call: -; j_call: TRBJ1-1; clone_size: -
cdr3_aa: CASSLVPGWTTEAFF; cdr3_nt: TGTGCCAGCAGCTTAGTCCCAGGGTGGACGACTGAAGCTTTCTTT; v_call: TRBV7-9; d_call: -; j_call: TRBJ1-1; clone_size: -
cdr3_aa: CASSMVYGYTF; cdr3_nt: TGTGCCAGTAGTATGGTATATGGCTACACCTTC; v_call: TRBV19; d_call: -; j_call: TRBJ1-2; clone_size: -
cdr3_aa: CASSQDVGRFSQPQHF; cdr3_nt: TGCGCCAGCAGCCAAGATGTAGGGAGATTCAGTCAGCCCCAGCATTTT; v_call: TRBV4-1; d_call: -; j_call: TRBJ1-5; clone_size: -
cdr3_aa: CASSSGDSLTYEQYF; cdr3_nt: TGTGCCAGCAGCTCGGGGGACTCTCTAACTTACGAGCAGTACTTC; v_call: TRBV7-9; d_call: -; j_call: TRBJ2-7; clone_size: -
cdr3_aa: CASSLNFPVLNTEAFF; cdr3_nt: TGTGCCAGCAGTTTGAATTTTCCGGTTTTGAACACTGAAGCTTTCTTT; v_call: TRBV28; d_call: -; j_call: TRBJ1-1; clone_size: -
cdr3_aa: CAISESSLQVYGYTF; cdr3_nt: TGTGCCATCAGTGAGTCGTCTCTGCAGGTATATGGCTACACCTTC; v_call: TRBV10-3; d_call: -; j_call: TRBJ1-2; clone_size: medium-sized
cdr3_aa: CASSEARNSNYGYTF; cdr3_nt: TGTGCCAGCAGTGAAGCGCGGAACAGTAACTATGGCTACACCTTC; v_call: TRBV6-1; d_call: -; j_call: TRBJ1-2; clone_size: -
cdr3_aa: CASTPGRNTGELFF; cdr3_nt: TGTGCCAGCACTCCAGGACGGAACACCGGGGAGCTGTTTTTT; v_call: TRBV9; d_call: -; j_call: TRBJ2-2; clone_size: -
cdr3_aa: CASSLVPTGLSNQPQHF; cdr3_nt: TGCGCCAGCAGCTTGGTCCCGACAGGGCTGAGCAATCAGCCCCAGCATTTT; v_call: TRBV5-1; d_call: TRBD1; j_call: TRBJ1-5; clone_size: -
cdr3_aa: CASSLDIGLAETTDTQYF; cdr3_nt: TGTGCCAGCAGCTTAGATATCGGCCTAGCGGAGACCACAGATACGCAGTATTTT; v_call: TRBV11-2; d_call: TRBD2; j_call: TRBJ2-3; clone_size: -
cdr3_aa: CASSPRGSGDSYEQYF; cdr3_nt: TGTGCCAGCAGTCCCCGGGGGAGCGGGGACTCCTACGAGCAGTACTTC; v_call: TRBV28; d_call: TRBD2; j_call: TRBJ2-7; clone_size: few
cdr3_aa: CASSSPGQTSGANVLTF; cdr3_nt: TGTGCCAGCAGTTCCCCGGGACAGACCTCTGGGGCCAACGTCCTGACTTTC; v_call: TRBV27; d_call: TRBD1; j_call: TRBJ2-6; clone_size: -
cdr3_aa: CASSLTTSGFSYNEQFF; cdr3_nt: TGTGCCAGCAGCTTAACTACTAGCGGGTTCTCCTACAATGAGCAGTTCTTC; v_call: TRBV7-8; d_call: TRBD2; j_call: TRBJ2-1; clone_size: -
cdr3_aa: CASSLTGFNEKLFF; cdr3_nt: TGTGCCAGCAGTTTGACAGGGTTTAATGAAAAACTGTTTTTT; v_call: TRBV27; d_call: TRBD1; j_call: TRBJ1-4; clone_size: -
cdr3_aa: CASSIGAGPSYEQYF; cdr3_nt: TGTGCCAGTAGTATAGGAGCGGGCCCTTCCTACGAGCAGTACTTC; v_call: TRBV19; d_call: -; j_call: TRBJ2-7; clone_size: -
cdr3_aa: CASSPRDSNTGELFF; cdr3_nt: TGTGCCAGCAGCCCCCGGGACTCGAACACCGGGGAGCTGTTTTTT; v_call: TRBV7-9; d_call: -; j_call: TRBJ2-2; clone_size: -
cdr3_aa: CASGLVPKPSGNTIYF; cdr3_nt: TGTGCTAGTGGTTTGGTACCTAAACCCTCTGGAAACACCATATATTTT; v_call: TRBV12-5; d_call: -; j_call: TRBJ1-3; clone_size: -
cdr3_aa: CASTRVPGELFF; cdr3_nt: TGTGCCAGCACCAGGGTTCCCGGGGAGCTGTTTTTT; v_call: TRBV28; d_call: -; j_call: TRBJ2-2; clone_size: -
cdr3_aa: CASSYTGGRDGYTF; cdr3_nt: TGTGCCAGCAGTTATACAGGGGGAAGGGATGGCTACACCTTC; v_call: TRBV6-5; d_call: TRBD1; j_call: TRBJ1-2; clone_size: -